This T cell receptor beta chain was captured by sequencing in a study of blood T cell repertoires in COVID-19 (dated by TCRdb to about 2020). General notes on the study: Samples covering the acute and convalescent phases of COVID-19 were provided by collaborators in the United States, Italy and Spain. The repertoires were made available in a free public database intended to serve as a resource for research on the immune response to SARS-CoV-2. Nearly every sample came with metadata listing a de-identified subject ID, COVID-19 status, age in years and sex. Subjects who had been exposed to COVID-19, were actively infected with it, or had recovered from it provided the deeply sampled blood TCRbeta repertoires that made up the dataset. The material from the prospective study consisted of cDNA or gDNA derived from T cells, B-cell-depleted T cells, or PBMCs. Samples were obtained from the ongoing ImmuneRACE study (first 160 participants) and from over 1,000 subjects provided by 6 global collaborators. Where available, HLA class I and class II types were taken from metadata supplied by the sample provider and were not determined by assay-based typing. Study-wide conclusions, independent of this receptor: Clinical and demographic metadata were provided uncurated, with the amount varying by source and participant.

In the prospective study, participants were roughly 18 to 95 years old, resided in about two dozen geographic areas of the United States, and were enrolled through a virtual design. In the prospective study, cohorts were assigned on the basis of participant-reported clinical history obtained from a screening survey and a study questionnaire. Recovered participants in ImmuneRACE Cohort 3 were defined as having two consecutive negative NP/OP PCR tests, clearance from a healthcare professional, or resolution of symptoms. Mobile phlebotomists in the prospective study collected whole blood, serum and a nasopharyngeal or oropharyngeal swab from every participant. Over a 2-month period, participants in the prospective study had the option of providing additional blood draws and questionnaires. Before DNA extraction, blood samples from the prospective study were shipped at room temperature or frozen. The CDR3, from cysteine to phenylalanine, totals 12 residues. The CDR3 DNA has 36 bases and is translated from base 1. V is reduced by 4 bases and J by 4 bases, leaving a spacing of 8 bases between them. Per the germline V gene, SGHRS is the CDR1 and YFSETQ is the CDR2.

TCRbeta CDR3 regions were amplified from genomic DNA by means of the immunoSEQ Assay, a bias-controlled multiplex PCR. The paper's data handling went like this. The number of nucleated cells in each sample was estimated by amplification of reference gene primers within the assay. To quantify the absolute abundance of each unique TCRbeta CDR3 rearrangement, sequence reads were collapsed and filtered. Productive Simpson clonality was computed per sample as the square root of Simpson's diversity index over productive rearrangements. The immuneACCESS repertoire file appears here via TCRdb, limited to in-frame rearrangements. These files lack a portion of the clones; in checked studies, under half of the deficit traces to unresolved V genes, and the cause of the others is not known. V and J calls and clone size follow that table, whereas D and trimming were derived from the DNA. A total of 290,000 or so clones appear in this sample, 80% to 95% of them only once. Jointly, the top ten make up roughly 1.1% of the sample.

As concerns this clone: Its antigen target is currently unknown. No quality values exist for individual bases; no much larger clone is one base distant.

The rearrangement joined TRBV5-1 to TRBJ1-2; too little of a D gene remains to name it. The source of this sequence is a woman aged 25 to 39 who had recovered from COVID-19. Input material: PBMCs or T cells enriched from blood (not recorded which). The CDR3 region has the sequence CASSGGSYGYTF. The nucleotide sequence is given as TGCGCCAGCAGCGGCGGATCCTATGGCTACACCTTC.